This TCR beta chain emerged from a study of PD-L1 blockade in urothelial cancer. The wider study: Blood underwent analysis 3 weeks (second dose) and 6 weeks after treatment began. Blood samples contained a median about 150,000 T cells. Whole-study findings and limits: Blood TCR clonality below the median before treatment was a predictor of better survival.

This CDR3 spans 13 amino acids. CDR1 and CDR2 (germline): SEHNR, FQNEAQ (reference sequence). V dropped 2 bases and J dropped 8 bases, with 12 bases sitting between them. About this clone: Antigen specificity is unknown.

Profiling relied on immunoSEQ multiplex PCR, and the TCRdb table lists in-frame clones only, not all of them. Among 55,000 to 70,000 clones listed, almost 85% were seen once. Sequencing used PBMCs, obtained around atezolizumab (anti-PD-L1) treatment. The chain couples TRBV7-9 to TRBJ2-5; no reliable D call. The receptor comes from a man aged 65 to 79 with urothelial cancer. As DNA, the CDR3 is TGTGCCAGCAGCTTACCCCCGGCGGAAACCCAGTACTTC. It yields the protein CASSLPPAETQYF.